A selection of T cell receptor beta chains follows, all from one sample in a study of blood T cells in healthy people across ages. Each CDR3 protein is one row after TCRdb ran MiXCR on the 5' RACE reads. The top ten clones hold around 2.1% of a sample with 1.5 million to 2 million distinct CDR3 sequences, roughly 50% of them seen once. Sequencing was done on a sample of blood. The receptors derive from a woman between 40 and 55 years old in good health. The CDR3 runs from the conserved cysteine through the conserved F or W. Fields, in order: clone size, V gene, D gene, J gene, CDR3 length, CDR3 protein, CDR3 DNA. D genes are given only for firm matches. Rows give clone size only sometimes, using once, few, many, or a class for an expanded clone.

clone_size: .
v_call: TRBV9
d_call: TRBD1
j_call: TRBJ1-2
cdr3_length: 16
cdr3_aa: CASSVEGTGHNYGYTF
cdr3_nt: TGTGCCAGCAGCGTAGAGGGGACAGGACATAACTATGGCTACACCTTC

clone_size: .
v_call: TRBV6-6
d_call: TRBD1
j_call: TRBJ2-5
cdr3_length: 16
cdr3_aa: CASSYRGTGGQETQYF
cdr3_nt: TGTGCCAGCAGTTACCGCGGGACAGGGGGCCAAGAGACCCAGTACTTC

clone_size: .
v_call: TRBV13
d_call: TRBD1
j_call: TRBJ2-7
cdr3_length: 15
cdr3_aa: CATSGQGEPLDEQYF
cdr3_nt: TGTGCCACCTCGGGACAGGGGGAACCTTTAGACGAGCAGTACTTC

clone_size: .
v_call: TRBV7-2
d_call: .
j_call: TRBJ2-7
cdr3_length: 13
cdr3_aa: CASSNGLSYEQYF
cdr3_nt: TGTGCCAGCAGCAATGGGCTTTCCTACGAGCAGTACTTC

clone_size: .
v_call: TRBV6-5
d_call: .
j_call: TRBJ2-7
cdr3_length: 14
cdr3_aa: CASSNAGSSYEQYF
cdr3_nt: TGTGCCAGCAGTAACGCAGGGAGCTCCTACGAGCAGTACTTC

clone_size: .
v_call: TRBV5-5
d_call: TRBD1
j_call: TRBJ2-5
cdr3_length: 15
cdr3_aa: CASGSEGARGETQYF
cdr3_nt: TGTGCCAGCGGCTCCGAGGGGGCCCGTGGAGAGACCCAGTACTTC

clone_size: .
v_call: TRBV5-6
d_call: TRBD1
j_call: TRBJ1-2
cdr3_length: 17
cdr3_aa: CASSFGGTGGTNYGYTF
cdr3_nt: TGTGCCAGCAGCTTCGGAGGGACAGGGGGTACCAACTATGGCTACACCTTC

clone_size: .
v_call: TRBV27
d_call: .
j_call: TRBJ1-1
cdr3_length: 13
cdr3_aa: CACSAGHNTEAFF
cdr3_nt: TGTGCCTGCAGTGCGGGACATAACACTGAAGCTTTCTTT

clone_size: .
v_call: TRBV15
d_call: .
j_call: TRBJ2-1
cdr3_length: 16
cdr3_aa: CATSRDLGAGYNEQFF
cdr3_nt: TGTGCCACCAGCAGAGATTTGGGCGCTGGCTACAATGAGCAGTTCTTC

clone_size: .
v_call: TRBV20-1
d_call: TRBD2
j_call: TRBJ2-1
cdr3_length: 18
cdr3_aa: CSASSLAGAALGSYEQFF
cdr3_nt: TGCAGTGCTAGCTCTCTAGCGGGGGCGGCTTTGGGCTCCTACGAGCAGTTCTTC

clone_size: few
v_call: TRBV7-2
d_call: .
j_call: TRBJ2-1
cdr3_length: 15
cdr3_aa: CASSFLLSSYNEQFF
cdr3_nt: TGTGCCAGCAGCTTTCTGCTGAGCTCCTACAATGAGCAGTTCTTC

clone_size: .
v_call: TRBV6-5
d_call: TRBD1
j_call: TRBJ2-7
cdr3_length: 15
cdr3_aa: CASSYSVRGLGSQYF
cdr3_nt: TGTGCCAGCAGTTACTCCGTTAGGGGGCTGGGGTCCCAGTACTTC

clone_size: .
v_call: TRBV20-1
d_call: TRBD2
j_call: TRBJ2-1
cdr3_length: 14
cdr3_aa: CSAIGGGNQETQFF
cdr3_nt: TGCAGTGCTATCGGGGGGGGGAACCAAGAGACCCAGTTCTTC

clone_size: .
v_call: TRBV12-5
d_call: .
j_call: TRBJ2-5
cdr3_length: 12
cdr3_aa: CASQGRAETQYF
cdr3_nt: TGTGCTAGTCAGGGACGGGCGGAGACCCAGTACTTC

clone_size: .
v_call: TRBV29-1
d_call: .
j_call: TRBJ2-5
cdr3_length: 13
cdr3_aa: CSVVVGAGETQYF
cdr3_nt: TGCAGCGTTGTGGTCGGGGCGGGGGAGACCCAGTACTTC

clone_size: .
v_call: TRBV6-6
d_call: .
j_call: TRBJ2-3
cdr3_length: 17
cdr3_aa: CAGSYSKGPSATDTQYF
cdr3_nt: TGTGCCGGCAGTTACTCGAAGGGCCCTAGCGCCACAGATACGCAGTATTTT

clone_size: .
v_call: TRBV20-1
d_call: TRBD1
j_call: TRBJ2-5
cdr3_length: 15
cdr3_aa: CSATQGTGVKETQYF
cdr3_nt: TGCAGTGCTACTCAGGGGACAGGTGTCAAAGAGACCCAGTACTTC

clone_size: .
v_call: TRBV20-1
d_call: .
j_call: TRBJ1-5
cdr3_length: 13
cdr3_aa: CSAIRGENQPQHF
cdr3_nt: TGCAGTGCTATTCGAGGTGAAAATCAGCCCCAGCATTTT

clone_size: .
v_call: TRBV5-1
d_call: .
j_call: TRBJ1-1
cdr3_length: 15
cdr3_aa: CASSSGSTQIAEAFF
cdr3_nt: TGCGCCAGCAGCTCAGGGTCTACGCAGATTGCTGAAGCTTTCTTT

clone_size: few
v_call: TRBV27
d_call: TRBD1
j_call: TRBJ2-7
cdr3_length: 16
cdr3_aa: CASRTTGGAGTYEQYF
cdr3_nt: TGTGCCAGCAGAACGACAGGGGGCGCAGGGACCTACGAGCAGTACTTC

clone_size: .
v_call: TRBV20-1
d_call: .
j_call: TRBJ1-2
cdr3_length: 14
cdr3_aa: CSANPPWGTNGYTF
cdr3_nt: TGCAGTGCCAACCCCCCATGGGGGACTAATGGCTACACCTTC

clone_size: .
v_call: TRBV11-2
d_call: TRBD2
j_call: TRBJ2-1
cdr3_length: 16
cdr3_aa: CASSRKIAGANNEQFF
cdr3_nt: TGTGCCAGCAGCCGAAAAATAGCGGGGGCCAACAATGAGCAGTTCTTC

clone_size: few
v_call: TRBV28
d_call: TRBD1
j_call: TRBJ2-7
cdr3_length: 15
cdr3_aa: CASSFSVSGGYEQYF
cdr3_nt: TGTGCCAGCAGTTTTAGTGTGTCAGGGGGCTACGAGCAGTACTTC

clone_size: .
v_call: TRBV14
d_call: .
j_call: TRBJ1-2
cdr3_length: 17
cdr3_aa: CASSQSSQRAKSYGYTF
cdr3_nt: TGTGCCAGCAGCCAAAGCTCCCAGAGGGCGAAGAGCTATGGCTACACCTTC

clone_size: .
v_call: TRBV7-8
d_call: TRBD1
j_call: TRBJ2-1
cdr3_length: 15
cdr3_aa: CASSTGQASYNEQFF
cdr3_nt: TGTGCCAGCAGCACGGGACAGGCCAGCTACAATGAGCAGTTCTTC

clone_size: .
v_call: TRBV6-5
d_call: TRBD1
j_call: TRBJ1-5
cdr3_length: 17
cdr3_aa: CASSFFRTGPYNQPQHF
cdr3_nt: TGTGCCAGCAGTTTTTTTCGGACAGGTCCCTACAATCAGCCCCAGCATTTT

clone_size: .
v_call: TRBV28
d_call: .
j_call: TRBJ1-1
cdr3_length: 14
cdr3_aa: CAGSSGASIPEAFF
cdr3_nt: TGTGCCGGCAGTTCCGGGGCGTCGATTCCTGAAGCTTTCTTT

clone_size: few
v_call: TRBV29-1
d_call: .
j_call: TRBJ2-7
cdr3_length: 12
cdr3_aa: CSALTRTYEQYF
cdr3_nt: TGCAGCGCCCTGACAAGAACCTACGAGCAGTACTTC

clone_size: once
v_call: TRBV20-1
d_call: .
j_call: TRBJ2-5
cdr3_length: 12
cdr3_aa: CGAGGPGETQYF
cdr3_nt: TGCGGTGCTGGGGGGCCGGGAGAGACCCAGTACTTC

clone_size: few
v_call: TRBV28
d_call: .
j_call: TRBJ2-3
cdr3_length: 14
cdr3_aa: CASRELLLGHTQYF
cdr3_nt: TGTGCCAGCAGAGAACTCCTCTTGGGGCATACGCAGTATTTT

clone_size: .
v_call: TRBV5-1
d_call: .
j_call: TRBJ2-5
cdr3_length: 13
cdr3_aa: CASSTEAQETQYF
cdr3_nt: TGCGCCAGCAGCACCGAGGCGCAAGAGACCCAGTACTTC

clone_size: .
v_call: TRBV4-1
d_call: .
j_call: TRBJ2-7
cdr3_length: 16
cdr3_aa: CASSQESAQQTYEQYF
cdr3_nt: TGCGCCAGCAGCCAAGAATCGGCACAGCAAACCTACGAGCAGTACTTC

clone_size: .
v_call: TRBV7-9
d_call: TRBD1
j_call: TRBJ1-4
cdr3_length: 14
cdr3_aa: CASSQDRGAEKLFF
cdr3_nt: TGTGCCAGCAGCCAGGACAGGGGTGCTGAAAAACTGTTTTTT

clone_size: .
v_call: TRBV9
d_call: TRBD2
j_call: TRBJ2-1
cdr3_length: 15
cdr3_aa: CASSVVSGGPHEQFF
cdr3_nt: TGTGCCAGCAGCGTGGTCAGCGGGGGTCCGCATGAGCAGTTCTTC

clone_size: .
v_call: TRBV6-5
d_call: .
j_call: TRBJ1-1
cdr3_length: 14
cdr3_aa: CASSRNRVRPEAFF
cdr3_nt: TGTGCCAGCAGCAGAAACAGGGTCCGCCCTGAAGCTTTCTTT

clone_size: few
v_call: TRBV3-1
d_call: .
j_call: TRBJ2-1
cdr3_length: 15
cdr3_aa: CASSQDQPVDNEQFF
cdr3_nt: TGTGCCAGCAGCCAAGATCAACCGGTGGACAATGAGCAGTTCTTC

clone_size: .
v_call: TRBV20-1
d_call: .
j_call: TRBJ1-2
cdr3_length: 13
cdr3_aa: CSASIQGVGGYTF
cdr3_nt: TGCAGTGCTTCCATACAGGGCGTGGGTGGCTACACCTTC

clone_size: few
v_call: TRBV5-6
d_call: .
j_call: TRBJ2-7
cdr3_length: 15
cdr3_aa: CASSLRAGRIDEQYF
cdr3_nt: TGTGCCAGCAGCTTGAGGGCGGGGCGGATCGACGAGCAGTACTTC

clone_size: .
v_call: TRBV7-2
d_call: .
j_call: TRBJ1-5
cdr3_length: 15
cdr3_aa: CASSLVTGQNQPQHF
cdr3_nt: TGTGCCAGCAGCTTAGTTACAGGACAGAATCAGCCCCAGCATTTT

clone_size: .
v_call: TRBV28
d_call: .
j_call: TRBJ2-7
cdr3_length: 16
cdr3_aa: CASSLGLPLFSYEQYF
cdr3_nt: TGTGCCAGCAGTTTAGGGCTTCCCCTATTCTCCTACGAGCAGTACTTC

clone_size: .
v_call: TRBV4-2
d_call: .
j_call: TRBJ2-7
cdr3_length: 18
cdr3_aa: CASSQDRPSPLRGYEQYF
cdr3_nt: TGTGCCAGCAGCCAAGATCGCCCTAGCCCCCTCCGGGGGTACGAGCAGTACTTC

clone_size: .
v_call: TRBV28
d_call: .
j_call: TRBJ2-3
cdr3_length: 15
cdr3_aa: CASSSGPALTDTQYF
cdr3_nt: TGTGCCAGCAGTTCGGGACCAGCTCTTACAGATACGCAGTATTTT